The 20 T cell receptor beta chains below all came from one sample that was sequenced in a study of PD-1 blockade in classical Hodgkin lymphoma. Each patient's relapse followed autologous stem cell transplantation, and brentuximab vedotin exposure varied. This table comes from immunoSEQ multiplex PCR, and its TCRdb copy is limited to in-frame clones, with some not included. Among 35,000 to 45,000 clones, around 87% were seen once, and the ten largest hold roughly 10%. The source was peripheral blood mononuclear cells (PBMCs), collected at baseline. These receptors came from a human donor with classical Hodgkin lymphoma.

The chain recombines TRBV2 with TRBJ1-6; D not certain. Trimming left V 1 base short and J 11 bases short, with 12 bases between. The CDR3 covers 14 residues. The V gene's germline CDR1 is SNHLY and CDR2 FYNNEI. In DNA form, the CDR3 reads TGTGCCAGCAGTGAAGAATTTCTTCGGACACCCCTCCACTTT. Amino acid sequence: CASSEEFLRTPLHF.

As DNA, the CDR3 is TGTGCGGGAGGGGAAGATACGCAGTATTTT. This gives the protein CAGGEDTQYF. The genes are TRBV30 and TRBJ2-3, with 7 bases matching TRBD2. CDR3 length: 10 amino acids. From germline, CDR1 is GTSNPN and CDR2 SVGIG (reference sequence).

V usage is TRBV7-9 and J usage is TRBJ1-1, with a weak D call TRBD1 (6 bases). Trimming removed 6 bases at V and 4 bases at J, with 18 bases between. The CDR3 loop spans 15 amino acids. Germline assignment: CDR1 SEHNR and CDR2 FQNEAQ (reference sequence). The CDR3 loop is CASRPRTALGTEAFF. DNA for the CDR3: TGTGCCAGCAGACCTAGGACAGCTTTGGGCACTGAAGCTTTCTTT.

The V and J genes are TRBV27 and TRBJ1-4, with TRBD1 matching over 7 bases. Germline V lookup: CDR1 MNHEY, CDR2 SMNVEV (reference sequence). The CDR3 contains 14 residues. V lost 6 bases, J lost 2 bases, and 3 bases stayed unmatched. CDR3 residues: CASRTTGTNEKLFF. The CDR3 DNA reads as TGTGCCAGCAGAACGACAGGGACTAATGAAAAACTGTTTTTT.

Note on this clone: Within the sample, other DNA sequences also encode this same CDR3. The gene calls are TRBV6-5 and TRBJ2-7; TRBD1 might be the D (6 bases). This CDR3 is built from 14 residues. Germline V lookup: CDR1 MNHEY, CDR2 SVGAGI. Trimming pared 2 bases from V and 1 base from J, leaving 9 bases between. CDR3 residues: CASSYLGGSYEQYF. The CDR3 DNA reads as TGTGCCAGCAGTTACCTAGGGGGTTCCTACGAGCAGTACTTC.

V and J are TRBV4-2 and TRBJ2-5; 9 bases map to TRBD2. The germline V gene encodes CDR1 LGHNA and CDR2 YNFKEQ. This CDR3 comprises 17 residues. Losses at the gene ends were 1 base for V and 5 bases for J; bases not matched to a gene: 11. Here the CDR3 reads CASSQAFGRGGHETQYF. DNA of the CDR3: TGTGCCAGCAGCCAAGCTTTCGGGCGGGGGGGCCACGAGACCCAGTACTTC.

The chain couples TRBV9 to TRBJ2-2, with D tentatively TRBD2 (6 bases). The CDR3 loop spans 17 amino acids. From germline, CDR1 is SGDLS and CDR2 YYNGEE. V lost 0 bases to trimming and J lost 2 bases, with 14 bases between them. The DNA for the CDR3 is TGTGCCAGCAGCGTAGTCGGTTGGGGACTCAACACCGGGGAGCTGTTTTTT. The encoded protein is CASSVVGWGLNTGELFF.

This chain uses TRBV10-3 with TRBJ2-3, with D possibly called TRBD1 or TRBD2 (5 bases each). This CDR3 comprises 13 residues. The ends were cut back, 0 bases at V and 9 bases at J, with 10 bases in the middle. Germline-derived CDR1 and CDR2 are ENHRY and SYGVKD. The CDR3 nucleotides read TGTGCCATCAGTGAGTCAGTGGGGGAGACGCAGTATTTT. Protein: CAISESVGETQYF.

This chain joins TRBV7-9 and TRBJ1-4, with a possible D match to TRBD1 (5 bases). V lost 5 bases, J lost 2 bases, and 15 bases lay in between. This CDR3 has 16 residues. Germline V gene data show CDR1 as SEHNR and CDR2 as FQNEAQ (reference sequence). The CDR3, as DNA: TGTGCCAGCAGCCCGATGACAGCTGGGACTAATGAAAAACTGTTTTTT. This encodes CASSPMTAGTNEKLFF.

The chain combines TRBV21-1 with TRBJ1-2; the table assigns TRBD1, which was not confirmed against the DNA. TRBV21-1 is marked as a pseudogene. The CDR3 spans 17 residues. CDR3 DNA sequence: TGTGCCAGCAGCAACAGGGACAGGGGCCGGCTAATCTATGGCTACACCTTC. Protein: CASSNRDRGRLIYGYTF.

Points on this clone: Mismatch with germline at one junction end may stem from a read error. The gene calls are TRBV6-5 and TRBJ1-1; D is possibly TRBD1 (6 bases). The CDR3 has 13 residues. Germline V gives CDR1 MNHEY, CDR2 SVGAGI. The CDR3 region is CTSSNQQGTEAFF. CDR3 DNA: TGTACCAGCAGTAATCAACAGGGCACTGAAGCTTTCTTT.

The chain couples TRBV29-1 to TRBJ2-2; D possibly corresponds to TRBD2 (6 bases). Germline CDR1 reads SQVTM; CDR2 reads ANQGSEA. V shed 4 bases and J shed 1 base, with 7 bases lying between them. The CDR3 has 13 amino acids. CDR3 region: CSVVGGNTGELFF. DNA for the CDR3: TGCAGCGTTGTCGGGGGGAACACCGGGGAGCTGTTTTTT.

This chain connects TRBV10-1 to TRBJ2-1, with 7 bases fitting TRBD2. Per germline, CDR1 WNHNN and CDR2 SYGVQD (reference sequence). This CDR3 region has 16 residues. Trimming cost V 4 bases and J 8 bases; bases outside gene matches: 14. CDR3 amino acids: CASSAPCGSRVDEQFF. Here the CDR3 DNA reads TGCGCCAGCAGTGCCCCTTGCGGGAGTAGAGTCGATGAGCAGTTCTTC.

This clone was observed once. V and J are TRBV4-3 and TRBJ2-1; 11 bases fit TRBD2. The ends lost 0 bases at V and 4 bases at J; junction bases unmatched: 11. CDR1 is LGHNA and CDR2 is YSLEER in the germline V gene. The length of the CDR3 is 19 residues. CDR3 region: CASSQEGGVAGGYYNEQFF. CDR3 sequence (DNA): TGCGCCAGCAGCCAAGAGGGAGGAGTAGCGGGAGGGTATTACAATGAGCAGTTCTTC.

This chain uses TRBV27 with TRBJ2-7; no firm D call. CDR1 MNHEY and CDR2 SMNVEV come from the germline V gene (reference sequence). The CDR3 extends over 15 amino acids. Trimming left V 6 bases short and J 0 bases short, with 15 bases between. The CDR3 region has the DNA TGTGCCAGCAGCCTATTCCCCACCTCCTCCTACGAGCAGTACTTC. It specifies CASSLFPTSSYEQYF.

This sequence joins TRBV19 and TRBJ1-2; TRBD1 might be the D (5 bases). V shed 5 bases and J shed 4 bases, with 20 bases lying between them. CDR3 length: 16 residues. Per the germline V gene, CDR1 is LNHDA and CDR2 is SQIVND (reference sequence). The CDR3 loop is CASSPNMGQWVYGYTF. The CDR3 coding sequence is TGTGCCAGTAGTCCTAACATGGGGCAGTGGGTCTATGGCTACACCTTC.

This clone was counted a single time. The chain has TRBV9 and TRBJ2-1; 10 positions agree with TRBD2. Germline CDR1 reads SGDLS; CDR2 reads YYNGEE. J gave up 8 bases and V 0 bases, and 5 bases lay outside the gene matches. The CDR3 extends over 15 amino acids. CDR3 protein: CASSVVASGSDEQFF. The CDR3 coding sequence is TGTGCCAGCAGCGTAGTGGCTAGCGGGAGTGATGAGCAGTTCTTC.

The chain combines TRBV2 with TRBJ1-5; D is ambiguous. CDR1 and CDR2 (germline): SNHLY, FYNNEI. The V and J ends lost 4 bases and 11 bases respectively, with 21 bases between them. The CDR3 extends over 15 amino acids. CDR3: CASSGYSAFPGAQHF. For the CDR3, the DNA is TGTGCCAGCAGTGGTTATAGTGCTTTTCCCGGGGCCCAGCATTTT.

The table lists this clone with a few counts. The genes are TRBV25-1 and TRBJ1-2; 8 nucleotides match TRBD1. This CDR3 spans 13 amino acids. From germline, CDR1 is MGHDK and CDR2 SYGVNS. Trimming at V came to 8 bases and at J to 7 bases, leaving 9 bases not matched to a gene. This CDR3 is CASAYAGGFGYTF. The CDR3 DNA reads TGTGCCAGCGCTTACGCAGGGGGCTTTGGCTACACCTTC.

This clone was recorded only once. The chain has TRBV9 and TRBJ1-4; D possibly corresponds to TRBD1 (5 bases). Trimming pared 0 bases from V and 5 bases from J, leaving 11 bases between. The germline CDR1 and CDR2 sequences are SGDLS and YYNGEE. This CDR3 has 15 residues. CDR3 sequence: CASSVALGGNEKLFF. CDR3 nucleotides: TGTGCCAGCAGCGTAGCTTTGGGGGGAAATGAAAAACTGTTTTTT.